The T cell receptor beta chain under discussion was sequenced for a study of shared clonotypes between healthy human individuals. Study results and limitations: A reduction in generation probabilities was seen for non-shared clonotypes relative to those shared by all four donors. Some naive CD4 clonotypes, roughly 5%, turned up in common across several donors.

The V gene lost 0 bases and the J gene lost 2 bases, with 10 bases spanning the gap. This CDR3 contains 15 residues. From germline, CDR1 is MNHNS and CDR2 SASEGT. With respect to this clone: Its antigen is currently unknown.

Each subset's genomic DNA was shared equally among a number of immunoSEQ plates. The input for sorted-subset replicate PCRs was about 210 ng DNA, tens of thousands of T cell genomes. The protocol was immunoSEQ multiplex PCR, while the TCRdb copy is restricted to in-frame clones and leaves out a portion. The repertoire holds under 2.5 million clones, about nine tenths seen once, with 0.37% in the top ten. This TCR came from a man younger than 35 in good health. Some clones in this sample may be carry-over from other donors' samples. The chain uses TRBV6-1 and TRBJ1-1; D gene unclear. Sequenced input: naive CD4+ T cells from PBMCs. Regarding subset: CD45RA+ positively selected. The CDR3 bases are TGTGCCAGCAGTGAAGCCGGTGCACTTAACACTGAAGCTTTCTTT. This encodes CASSEAGALNTEAFF.